This TCR beta chain was observed in a study of metastatic and nonmetastatic thyroid tumors. On the study more broadly: Repertoires from malignant and benign thyroid patients were compared across blood and tumor or nodule tissue.

The germline gives CDR1 GTSNPN, CDR2 SVGIG (reference sequence). V lost 5 bases to trimming and J lost 7 bases, with 15 bases between them. This CDR3 has 13 amino acids. Thyroid surgery took place with no prior treatment in any patient. As handled by the study authors: Construction of a distant-metastasis classifier for papillary thyroid cancer relied on CDR3 differences across clinicopathological groups. TCRdb reprocessed the PCR reads via MiXCR. What appears here as the V and J calls and clone size reflects TCRdb's work, not the paper's. The data hold nearly 25,000 clones, with over 25% observed a single time.

The specimen sequenced was blood. The chain has TRBV30 and TRBJ1-5; TRBD1 is a possible D gene (5 bases). The TCR originated in a male donor with papillary thyroid cancer or a benign thyroid nodule (not recorded which). Some clones in this sample may be carry-over from other donors' samples. The CDR3 nucleotides are TGTGCCTGGGATACAGGTGCAGGGCAGCCCCAGCATTTT. Its protein product is CAWDTGAGQPQHF.